Below are 30 T cell receptor beta chains sequenced from a single sample in a study of cytomegalovirus exposure and HLA in healthy donors. In the PCR, 60 Vbeta and 13 Jbeta primers were used. Clones were sequenced by immunoSEQ multiplex PCR, and TCRdb holds only the in-frame ones, with some missing. This sample carries under 200,000 clones, around 80% of them seen once, and the ten largest clones take 0.5%. The material sequenced was PBMCs. These receptors were obtained from a woman aged 45-65 years in good health and CMV-seronegative.

V gene TRBV29-1 combines with J gene TRBJ2-5; 8 nucleotides match TRBD1. The DNA matches TRBJ2-7 better at its end, which makes the J call doubtful. Germline V gives CDR1 SQVTM, CDR2 ANQGSEA. This CDR3 contains 13 residues. CDR3 in DNA: TGCAGCGTTAGGACAGGGACGTCCTACGAGCAGTACTTC. It is translated as CSVRTGTSYEQYF.

The chain combines TRBV28 with TRBJ2-5; TRBD2 aligns across 10 bases. The J call may be mistaken, given a closer DNA end match to TRBJ2-7. Germline lookup yields CDR1 MDHEN and CDR2 SYDVKM. This CDR3 region has 15 residues. The CDR3 bases are TGTGCCAGCAGTCCCCCCCTAGCGGGAGACTACGAGCAGTACTTC. It translates to CASSPPLAGDYEQYF.

The chain carries TRBV28 and TRBJ1-1, with D unclear. The CDR3 extends over 12 amino acids. Germline assignment: CDR1 MDHEN and CDR2 SYDVKM. V shed 8 bases and J shed 7 bases, with 14 bases lying between them. Here the CDR3 reads CASCPFRGEAFF. DNA of the CDR3: TGTGCCAGCTGCCCGTTTCGGGGTGAAGCTTTCTTT.

The genes are TRBV6-5 and TRBJ1-3, with no clear D. V was pared by 6 bases and J by 0 bases, with 9 bases between. Germline V gives CDR1 MNHEY, CDR2 SVGAGI. The CDR3 has 14 residues. The chain's CDR3 is CASSAISSGNTIYF. CDR3 DNA: TGTGCCAGCAGCGCCATCAGCTCTGGAAACACCATATATTTT.

This clone appeared a single time. The genes are TRBV10-3 and TRBJ2-7; 13 bases are shared with TRBD2. The germline gives CDR1 ENHRY, CDR2 SYGVKD. The CDR3 runs to 14 residues. J gave up 10 bases and V 7 bases, and 10 bases lay outside the gene matches. CDR3 residues: CAINTGGLAGPQYF. The CDR3 coding sequence is TGTGCCATCAATACAGGGGGACTAGCGGGGCCCCAGTACTTC.

For the CDR3, the DNA is TGTGCCAGCAGCTCATTTCTCATAACCCCAGGGGGCACCCCCTACGAGCAGTACTTC. Protein product: CASSSFLITPGGTPYEQYF. J is TRBJ2-7 and V is TRBV28; 8 positions match TRBD1. CDR1 MDHEN and CDR2 SYDVKM come from the germline V gene. Trimming at V came to 6 bases and at J to 2 bases, leaving 21 bases not matched to a gene. The CDR3 is 19 amino acids.

The chain combines TRBV5-4 with TRBJ2-2; 7 bases agree with TRBD1. V gave up 3 bases and J gave up 5 bases; unmatched junction bases: 10. Germline V gene sequence: CDR1 SGHNT, CDR2 YYREEE (reference sequence). CDR3 length: 16 amino acids. In DNA form, the CDR3 reads TGTGCCAGCAGCTCCCGGGACAGAGAAAGAACCGGGGAGCTGTTTTTT. Its translation: CASSSRDRERTGELFF.

The CDR3 loop reads CASIGGGITGELFF. CDR3 in DNA: TGTGCCAGCATTGGCGGGGGGATCACCGGGGAGCTGTTTTTT. This rearrangement joins TRBV2 to TRBJ2-2, with 8 bases aligning to TRBD2. The CDR3 has 14 residues. The V segment lost 7 bases and the J segment 4 bases; nucleotides outside the gene matches: 5. Germline-derived CDR1 and CDR2 are SNHLY and FYNNEI. Variable domain in full (rest from reference TRBV2 and TRBJ2-2): EPEVTQTPSHQVTQMGQEVILRCVPISNHLYFYWYRQILGQKVEFLVSFYNNEISEKSEIFDDQFSVERPDGSNFTLKIRSTKLEDSAMYFCASIGGGITGELFFGEGSRLTVL.

The chain couples TRBV5-4 to TRBJ2-5; D gene ambiguous. The J call may not be correct, given that the DNA end is closer to TRBJ2-7. The germline V gene has CDR1 SGHNT and CDR2 YYREEE (reference sequence). The CDR3 consists of 14 residues. Written as DNA, the CDR3 is TGTGCCAGCAGCTTGCCTCCCCCCTCCTACGAGCAGTACTTC. Amino acid sequence: CASSLPPPSYEQYF.

V usage is TRBV27 and J usage is TRBJ1-5; perhaps TRBD1 as D (6 bases). This CDR3 is 15 amino acids long. Trimming pared 6 bases from V and 4 bases from J, leaving 16 bases between. Germline CDR1 and CDR2: MNHEY and SMNVEV (reference sequence). The CDR3 sequence is CASSSQGRGNQPQHF. CDR3 in DNA: TGTGCCAGCAGCTCACAGGGCAGGGGTAATCAGCCCCAGCATTTT.

The chain recombines TRBV10-3 with TRBJ1-4; the match to TRBD1 covers 10 bases. Germline assignment: CDR1 ENHRY and CDR2 SYGVKD. J gave up 7 bases and V 4 bases, and 0 bases lay outside the gene matches. This CDR3 has 13 residues. The CDR3 DNA follows: TGTGCCATCAGTGGGACAGGGGGTGAAAAACTGTTTTTT. Its translation is CAISGTGGEKLFF.

The gene calls are TRBV9 and TRBJ1-1, with D maybe TRBD1 (6 bases). The CDR3 runs 14 residues. V gave up 4 bases and J gave up 5 bases, with 15 bases separating them. Per germline, CDR1 SGDLS and CDR2 YYNGEE. The CDR3 loop reads CASSPREGVTEAFF. The CDR3 DNA is TGTGCCAGCAGCCCGAGAGAGGGGGTAACTGAAGCTTTCTTT.

V and J are TRBV9 and TRBJ2-3; 12 nucleotides line up with TRBD2. The CDR3 has 16 residues. J was trimmed by 6 bases and V by 0 bases; bases with no gene match: 5. The germline gives CDR1 SGDLS, CDR2 YYNGEE. CDR3 bases: TGTGCCAGCAGCGTAGAACTAGCGGGGGGTCGGGATACGCAGTATTTT. It codes for CASSVELAGGRDTQYF.

The gene calls are TRBV5-6 and TRBJ1-1; D possibly corresponds to TRBD1 (5 bases). Deletions cut 4 bases from V and 1 base from J, with 11 bases between. CDR3 length equals 14 residues. The germline V gene encodes CDR1 SGHDT and CDR2 YYEEEE. The CDR3 nucleotides are TGTGCCAGCAGCCTCAGGGCGCGGAACACTGAAGCTTTCTTT. It yields the protein CASSLRARNTEAFF.

The V call is TRBV5-6, the J call TRBJ2-7, with 7 positions matching TRBD1. J gave up 5 bases and V 5 bases, and 7 bases lay outside the gene matches. The CDR3 has 13 amino acids. The V gene's germline CDR1 is SGHDT and CDR2 YYEEEE. Here the CDR3 reads CASSYDRVHEQYF. CDR3 DNA sequence: TGTGCCAGCAGTTATGACAGGGTCCACGAGCAGTACTTC.

This chain connects TRBV29-1 to TRBJ2-1; a weak D match, TRBD2 (6 bases). V was pared by 1 base and J by 10 bases, with 14 bases between. Germline V gene sequence: CDR1 SQVTM, CDR2 ANQGSEA. The CDR3 runs to 13 residues. CDR3 nucleotide sequence: TGCAGCGTTGAAGTCTACACGGCGGGAGAGCAGTTCTTC. Amino acid sequence: CSVEVYTAGEQFF.

This rearrangement joins TRBV27 to TRBJ1-1; D may be TRBD1 (6 bases). Germline values: CDR1 MNHEY, CDR2 SMNVEV (reference sequence). The CDR3 is 14 amino acids. V lost 3 bases, J lost 2 bases, and 10 bases lay in between. CDR3 coding DNA: TGTGCCAGCAGTTTTACAGGGTTAAACACTGAAGCTTTCTTT. Translated: CASSFTGLNTEAFF.

The rearrangement links TRBV5-5 to TRBJ2-5; perhaps TRBD2 as D (5 bases). The CDR3 has 14 amino acids. Trimming took off 4 bases at V and 4 bases at J, with 14 bases between the two ends. Germline V gives CDR1 SGHKS, CDR2 YYEKEE (reference sequence). The CDR3 loop is CASSQLKGAETQYF. The CDR3 coding sequence is TGTGCCAGCAGCCAGTTAAAGGGAGCAGAGACCCAGTACTTC. Together with reference TRBV5-5 and TRBJ2-5, the CDR3 gives the full variable domain: DAGVTQSPTHLIKTRGQQVTLRCSPISGHKSVSWYQQVLGQGPQFIFQYYEKEERGRGNFPDRFSARQFPNYSSELNVNALLLGDSALYLCASSQLKGAETQYFGPGTRLLVL.

This rearrangement joins TRBV9 to TRBJ1-4; the D is unclear. This CDR3 contains 15 residues. V gave up 3 bases and J gave up 5 bases, with 14 bases separating them. The V gene's germline CDR1 is SGDLS and CDR2 YYNGEE. The chain's CDR3 is CASSGGRAGNEKLFF. CDR3 sequence (DNA): TGTGCCAGCAGCGGAGGCCGGGCGGGGAATGAAAAACTGTTTTTT.

This sequence joins TRBV2 and TRBJ2-1, with D maybe TRBD1 (6 bases). The V end was cut by 6 bases, the J end by 6 bases, with 24 bases between. The germline V gene has CDR1 SNHLY and CDR2 FYNNEI. The CDR3 covers 17 residues. The CDR3: CASSRAGYRDRSNEQFF. The CDR3 nucleotides are TGTGCCAGCAGCCGGGCCGGTTACAGGGATCGGAGCAATGAGCAGTTCTTC.

This clone has a single count. J is TRBJ2-4 and V is TRBV7-2; 8 nucleotides match TRBD2. The CDR3 is made up of 13 amino acids. The germline V gene encodes CDR1 SGHTA and CDR2 FQGNSA. J lost 6 bases, V lost 4 bases, and 2 bases had no gene match. CDR3 protein: CASSSGGPNIQYF. The CDR3 bases are TGTGCCAGCAGCTCGGGAGGGCCAAACATTCAGTACTTC.

The chain employs TRBV25-1 and TRBJ1-2; no reliable D call. CDR3 size: 12 residues. The germline V gene has CDR1 MGHDK and CDR2 SYGVNS. Between the trimmed V and J ends, which lost 5 bases and 4 bases, there was a span of 8 bases. CDR3 DNA: TGTGCCAGCAGTACTGCTTTCTATGGCTACACCTTC. It translates to CASSTAFYGYTF.

This clone is a singleton in its sample. The rearrangement joins TRBV7-9 to TRBJ1-1, with 9 bases aligning to TRBD1. Germline V gives CDR1 SEHNR, CDR2 FQNEAQ (reference sequence). Unmatched junction bases numbered 8, after V lost 4 bases and J lost 8 bases. This CDR3 contains 14 residues. The CDR3 is CASSSGTGTKEAFF. The CDR3, as DNA: TGTGCCAGCAGCTCGGGGACAGGGACGAAGGAAGCTTTCTTT.

The V and J genes are TRBV6-6 and TRBJ2-1; 10 bases are a match to TRBD2. Germline lookup yields CDR1 MNHNY and CDR2 SVGAGI (reference sequence). The length of the CDR3 is 14 residues. The junction had 5 bases not matched to a gene; V was cut back by 5 bases and J by 7 bases. The CDR3 reads CASSQSSGSNEQFF. The CDR3, as DNA: TGTGCCAGCAGTCAGTCTAGCGGGAGTAATGAGCAGTTCTTC.

The V call is TRBV19, the J call TRBJ2-1, with D possibly being TRBD1 (5 bases). The V end lost 5 bases, the J end lost 0 bases, and 11 bases lay between the germline ends. The CDR3 extends over 15 amino acids. In germline, CDR1 is LNHDA, CDR2 SQIVND (reference sequence). The CDR3 DNA reads as TGTGCCAGTAGTCAAATCCAGGGCTCCTACAATGAGCAGTTCTTC. Protein sequence: CASSQIQGSYNEQFF.

This chain uses TRBV10-3 with TRBJ1-1; D remains ambiguous. V was clipped by 4 bases and J by 4 bases, with 10 bases between them. Germline V lookup: CDR1 ENHRY, CDR2 SYGVKD. The CDR3 runs to 13 residues. This CDR3 reads CAISGAPGTEAFF. CDR3 nucleotide sequence: TGTGCCATCAGTGGTGCGCCGGGCACTGAAGCTTTCTTT.

For this clone: At one end the junction does not follow the germline gene, possibly because of a read error. This chain connects TRBV19 to TRBJ2-5, with D tentatively TRBD1 (5 bases). From germline, CDR1 is LNHDA and CDR2 SQIVND (reference sequence). The length of the CDR3 is 14 residues. The CDR3 reads CASSILGAEEAQYF. The CDR3 DNA sequence: TGTGCCAGTAGTATCTTAGGGGCGGAAGAGGCCCAGTACTTC.

CDR3 DNA: TGTGCCAGCGGTGGTTCAGCTAACTATGGCTACACCTTC. It yields the protein CASGGSANYGYTF. The chain is built from TRBV28 and TRBJ1-2; D uncertain. V lost 8 bases, J lost 0 bases, and 10 bases lay in between. This CDR3 is 13 amino acids long. The germline CDR1 and CDR2 sequences are MDHEN and SYDVKM.

This chain joins TRBV6-1 and TRBJ1-1; possible D gene TRBD1, 5 bases. V dropped 5 bases and J dropped 9 bases, with 16 bases sitting between them. Germline loops: CDR1 MNHNS, CDR2 SASEGT. The CDR3 has 13 amino acids. The DNA of the CDR3 is TGTGCCAGCAGTCTCGGAGGGGCACTTCAAGCTTTCTTT. As protein: CASSLGGALQAFF.

In this sample, this clone turned up once. The V gene is TRBV15, the J gene TRBJ2-5; 10 nucleotides align to TRBD1. CDR3 length equals 16 residues. The V and J ends lost 3 bases and 6 bases, in that order; junction bases with no gene match: 10. The germline V gene encodes CDR1 LNHNV and CDR2 YYDKDF (reference sequence). This CDR3 reads CATSRATGTGDQTQYF. CDR3 coding DNA: TGTGCCACCAGCAGGGCTACCGGGACAGGGGACCAGACCCAGTACTTC.